The 30 T cell receptor beta chains presented below share a single source sample, sequenced in a study of beta chain features in type 1 diabetes. As every portion of the isolated RNA was reverse transcribed, the sequencing read expressed TCRB transcripts. Method: immunoSEQ multiplex PCR; TCRdb's copy keeps in-frame clones and lacks some. Among just over 600,000 clones listed, about 14% were seen once. The sample comprised naive CD4+ T cells from blood. These receptors were taken from a young man in good health.

The V call is TRBV7-2, the J call TRBJ1-1; D gene ambiguous. The CDR3 runs 12 residues. The germline V and J ends were trimmed by 3 bases and 10 bases, with 12 bases remaining between them. Germline V gene data show CDR1 as SGHTA and CDR2 as FQGNSA. The CDR3 sequence: CASSFLTWGAFF. The CDR3, as DNA: TGTGCCAGCAGCTTCTTAACTTGGGGAGCTTTCTTT.

The chain recombines TRBV7-2 with TRBJ2-2; D perhaps matches TRBD1 (5 bases). Germline CDR1 SGHTA, CDR2 FQGNSA. The CDR3 sequence is 14 residues long. Between the trimmed V and J ends, which lost 3 bases and 5 bases, there was a span of 10 bases. The CDR3 here is CASSFKAGTGELFF. The CDR3 region has the DNA TGTGCCAGCAGCTTTAAGGCAGGGACCGGGGAGCTGTTTTTT.

The CDR3, as DNA: TGCGCCAGCAGCGGCCTAGCGGGGCACAATGAGCAGTTCTTC. This translates into CASSGLAGHNEQFF. V usage is TRBV5-1 and J usage is TRBJ2-1, with 9 bases that match TRBD2. CDR1 is SGHRS, CDR2 YFSETQ, per germline. CDR3 size: 14 residues. The V and J ends lost 4 bases and 5 bases, in that order; junction bases with no gene match: 4.

This clone has a handful of counts. The rearrangement joins TRBV28 to TRBJ2-7; 12 bases match TRBD2. CDR1 and CDR2 from the germline V gene are MDHEN and SYDVKM. CDR3 length: 17 residues. The V segment lost 3 bases and the J segment 2 bases; nucleotides outside the gene matches: 8. The CDR3 nucleotides are TGTGCCAGCAGTTTGTGGGCTAGCGGGGGGGAACCCTACGAGCAGTACTTC. It is translated as CASSLWASGGEPYEQYF.

CDR3 sequence: CASSYQIAGNTEAFF. CDR3 nucleotide sequence: TGTGCCAGCAGTTACCAAATCGCAGGGAACACTGAAGCTTTCTTT. The chain combines TRBV6-6 with TRBJ1-1, with unresolved D. The CDR3 sequence is 15 residues long. Germline CDR1 is MNHNY and CDR2 is SVGAGI (reference sequence). Trimming removed 2 bases at V and 1 base at J, with 11 bases between.

This clone showed up just a few times. This chain uses TRBV7-2 with TRBJ2-1; TRBD2 matches at 11 bases. Germline lookup yields CDR1 SGHTA and CDR2 FQGNSA. V was pared by 8 bases and J by 12 bases, with 12 bases of the junction left unmatched. The CDR3 is 14 amino acids. This chain's CDR3 is CASSFRLAGGWQFF. The CDR3 DNA follows: TGTGCCAGCTCCTTCAGGCTAGCGGGAGGTTGGCAGTTCTTC.

This clone turned up a few times. The rearrangement joins TRBV9 to TRBJ2-5, with a possible D match to TRBD2 (7 bases). V shed 4 bases and J shed 2 bases, with 21 bases lying between them. The CDR3 spans 17 residues. Germline values: CDR1 SGDLS, CDR2 YYNGEE. The CDR3 DNA is TGTGCCAGCAGCCCGGGGAGGGGGGCGGTGCTACAAGAGACCCAGTACTTC. Amino acids: CASSPGRGAVLQETQYF.

The rearrangement uses TRBV7-9 and TRBJ1-2, with TRBD1 as a possible D gene (5 bases). Germline V gene lookup returns CDR1 SEHNR and CDR2 FQNEAQ (reference sequence). Trimming left V 2 bases short and J 3 bases short, with 10 bases between. The length of the CDR3 is 14 residues. This chain's CDR3 is CASSLREGHYGYTF. CDR3 DNA sequence: TGTGCCAGCAGCTTACGTGAGGGACACTATGGCTACACCTTC.

A few counts support this clone. The chain is built from TRBV5-1 and TRBJ2-2, with 9 bases that match TRBD1. Germline V gene data show CDR1 as SGHRS and CDR2 as YFSETQ. Trimming took 4 bases from V and 3 from J; bases not matched to a gene: 7. The CDR3 spans 16 residues. CDR3 nucleotides: TGCGCCAGCAGCCCGCAGGGACAGGGTCACACCGGGGAGCTGTTTTTT. The encoded protein is CASSPQGQGHTGELFF.

Notes on this clone: This CDR3 is also generated by other DNA sequences in the sample. This sequence joins TRBV7-3 and TRBJ1-1; D gene unclear. This CDR3 spans 13 amino acids. The germline gives CDR1 SGHTA, CDR2 FQGTGA. Trimming shortened V by 2 bases and J by 0 bases, and 4 bases separated the two germline ends. The CDR3 spells CASSLGMNTEAFF. The CDR3 DNA reads as TGTGCCAGCAGCTTAGGGATGAACACTGAAGCTTTCTTT.

CDR3 protein: CASIPGGSTDTQYF. The CDR3 coding sequence is TGTGCCAGCATTCCAGGGGGCTCCACAGATACGCAGTATTTT. V gene TRBV6-5 combines with J gene TRBJ2-3; the match to TRBD1 covers 8 bases. J was trimmed by 2 bases and V by 7 bases; bases with no gene match: 5. The germline V gene has CDR1 MNHEY and CDR2 SVGAGI. The CDR3 has 14 residues.

This chain joins TRBV7-2 and TRBJ2-7; a possible D gene is TRBD1 (6 bases). Trimming removed 4 bases from V and 4 bases from J, with 14 bases in between. This CDR3 contains 14 residues. Germline assignment: CDR1 SGHTA and CDR2 FQGNSA. CDR3 DNA: TGTGCCAGCAGCTCACAGGGCCACTATTACGAGCAGTACTTC. This codes for CASSSQGHYYEQYF.

This clone occurred a few times. The V and J genes are TRBV28 and TRBJ2-4; a possible D gene is TRBD2 (5 bases). Germline V gene sequence: CDR1 MDHEN, CDR2 SYDVKM. Deletions cut 5 bases from V and 0 bases from J, with 11 bases between. This CDR3 contains 15 residues. The CDR3 DNA follows: TGTGCCAGCAGTCAGCGGTTAATAGCCAAAAACATTCAGTACTTC. This codes for CASSQRLIAKNIQYF.

This clone was seen only a few times. The chain links TRBV5-6 to TRBJ1-3, with D maybe TRBD1 (6 bases). Germline V gives CDR1 SGHDT, CDR2 YYEEEE. Trimming pared 6 bases from V and 0 bases from J, leaving 13 bases between. The CDR3 sequence is 15 residues long. DNA of the CDR3: TGTGCCAGCACCGGACAGCTCTCCTCTGGAAACACCATATATTTT. Its translation is CASTGQLSSGNTIYF.

The CDR3, as DNA: TGTGCCAGTAGTCGGACAGGGCCCAGCACAGATACGCAGTATTTT. Residues: CASSRTGPSTDTQYF. V is TRBV19 and J is TRBJ2-3, with 8 bases identical to TRBD1. This CDR3 region has 15 residues. Germline lookup yields CDR1 LNHDA and CDR2 SQIVND (reference sequence). The V and J ends lost 5 bases and 0 bases, in that order; junction bases with no gene match: 4.

This rearrangement joins TRBV5-1 to TRBJ1-6; D is ambiguous. The CDR3 is 13 amino acids. V lost 4 bases, J lost 7 bases, and 9 bases lay in between. Germline V gene data show CDR1 as SGHRS and CDR2 as YFSETQ. The CDR3 loop reads CASSHDGNSPLHF. The CDR3 DNA sequence: TGCGCCAGCAGCCACGACGGAAATTCACCCCTCCACTTT. Full variable domain (remainder filled in from reference TRBV5-1 and TRBJ1-6): KAGVTQTPRYLIKTRGQQVTLSCSPISGHRSVSWYQQTPGQGLQFLFEYFSETQRNKGNFPGRFSGRQFSNSRSEMNVSTLELGDSALYLCASSHDGNSPLHFGNGTRLTVT.

This clone was observed a handful of times. The chain has TRBV18 and TRBJ1-2; the match to TRBD1 covers 7 bases. V dropped 2 bases and J dropped 5; count of bases not matched to a gene: 5. The germline gives CDR1 KGHSH, CDR2 LQKENI. The CDR3 is 14 residues long. CDR3 nucleotide sequence: TGTGCCAGCTCACCAGGGACAGAGGGATATGGCTACACCTTC. Amino acids: CASSPGTEGYGYTF. The variable domain in full, with the rest retrieved from reference TRBV18 and TRBJ1-2, is NAGVMQNPRHLVRRRGQEARLRCSPMKGHSHVYWYRQLPEEGLKFMVYLQKENIIDESGMPKERFSAEFPKEGPSILRIQQVVRGDSAAYFCASSPGTEGYGYTFGSGTRLTVV.

The rearrangement links TRBV4-1 to TRBJ1-2; no definite D call. The CDR3 consists of 16 residues. Per the germline V gene, CDR1 is MGHRA and CDR2 is YSYEKL. V was pared by 2 bases and J by 4 bases, with 17 bases between. CDR3: CASSQFTVGVTYGYTF. CDR3 nucleotides: TGCGCCAGCAGCCAATTCACAGTCGGGGTTACCTATGGCTACACCTTC.

This clone has only a few counts. The V and J genes are TRBV28 and TRBJ1-1, with 11 bases identical to TRBD1. With 6 bases clipped from V and 0 bases from J, the junction kept 6 bases outside the gene matches. Germline loops: CDR1 MDHEN, CDR2 SYDVKM. The CDR3 totals 16 residues. The chain's CDR3 is CASSIGTGGLNTEAFF. The CDR3, as DNA: TGTGCCAGCAGCATAGGGACAGGGGGTTTGAACACTGAAGCTTTCTTT.

V is TRBV28 and J is TRBJ1-4, with a possible D match to TRBD1 (5 bases). Germline loops: CDR1 MDHEN, CDR2 SYDVKM. Trimming took 5 bases from V and 2 from J, leaving 12 bases between them. The CDR3 consists of 15 residues. CDR3 amino acids: CASSAHRTTNEKLFF. CDR3 DNA: TGTGCCAGCAGTGCCCACAGGACCACTAATGAAAAACTGTTTTTT.

This clone was seen more than once but under ten times. The V and J genes are TRBV15 and TRBJ2-3, with no clear D. CDR1 and CDR2 from the germline V gene are LNHNV and YYDKDF (reference sequence). This CDR3 comprises 15 residues. V lost 6 bases and J 8 bases, leaving 21 bases between the germline ends. The CDR3 spells CATRIWSTQFGTQYF. In DNA form, the CDR3 reads TGTGCCACCAGAATTTGGTCTACGCAGTTTGGTACGCAGTATTTT.

This clone turned up a few times. CDR3 in DNA: TGTGCCAGCACGCACAGGGGTCAATCCTACGAGCAGTACTTC. This codes for CASTHRGQSYEQYF. The J gene is TRBJ2-7, the V gene TRBV25-1, with 7 bases fitting TRBD1. The CDR3 is 14 residues long. Trimming removed 7 bases from V and 1 base from J; junction bases left unmatched: 7. The germline CDR1 and CDR2 sequences are MGHDK and SYGVNS.

As for this clone: Other nucleotide sequences in the sample specify the same CDR3. The chain recombines TRBV5-1 with TRBJ1-1, with D perhaps matching TRBD1 (6 bases). Germline V gene sequence: CDR1 SGHRS, CDR2 YFSETQ. The CDR3 is 14 amino acids. Trimming removed 3 bases at V and 2 bases at J, with 11 bases between. Written as DNA, the CDR3 is TGCGCCAGCAGCTCTGGACAGCCCAACACTGAAGCTTTCTTT. As protein: CASSSGQPNTEAFF.

The CDR3 is CASSPSGSVAEQFF. The DNA for the CDR3 is TGTGCCAGCAGTCCCAGCGGGAGTGTTGCTGAGCAGTTCTTC. The chain combines TRBV6-5 with TRBJ2-1, with 8 bases lining up with TRBD2. The J segment lost 9 bases and the V segment lost 5 bases, leaving 9 bases of the junction unmatched. Germline V gene lookup returns CDR1 MNHEY and CDR2 SVGAGI. The CDR3 extends over 14 amino acids.

The chain combines TRBV10-3 with TRBJ2-4; tentatively, D is TRBD1 (6 bases). V shed 10 bases and J shed 0 bases, with 10 bases lying between them. Germline values: CDR1 ENHRY, CDR2 SYGVKD. This CDR3 has 13 residues. The CDR3 region has the DNA TGTGCCACTGGACAGTTAGCCAAAAACATTCAGTACTTC. It specifies CATGQLAKNIQYF.

In this sample, this clone turned up a few times. The chain uses TRBV27 and TRBJ2-1, with 10 nucleotides matching TRBD2. The germline gives CDR1 MNHEY, CDR2 SMNVEV (reference sequence). V was clipped by 3 bases and J by 9 bases; unmatched bases: 8. The CDR3 totals 15 residues. Here the CDR3 DNA reads TGTGCCAGCAGTTTTTCCCGCGGACTAGCGGTTGAGCAGTTCTTC. Its translation: CASSFSRGLAVEQFF.

This clone was observed a few times. The chain employs TRBV7-9 and TRBJ2-5; 9 bases are a match to TRBD2. The germline CDR1 and CDR2 sequences are SEHNR and FQNEAQ (reference sequence). Unmatched junction bases numbered 6, after V lost 5 bases and J lost 5 bases. CDR3 length equals 14 residues. The CDR3 spells CASSLSGSGETQYF. CDR3 sequence (DNA): TGTGCCAGCAGCCTTAGCGGGAGTGGGGAGACCCAGTACTTC.

A few counts support this clone. The rearrangement uses TRBV28 and TRBJ2-4; D gene ambiguous. Trimming cost V 6 bases and J 7 bases, with 16 bases left between them. Per germline, CDR1 MDHEN and CDR2 SYDVKM. The CDR3 is 14 residues long. The CDR3 DNA is TGTGCCAGCAGCCCAGGTCAAACTGGGAACATTCAGTACTTC. It translates to CASSPGQTGNIQYF.

The genes are TRBV5-5 and TRBJ2-7; 10 positions match TRBD1. Trimming removed 4 bases from V and 5 bases from J; junction bases left unmatched: 9. The CDR3 is made up of 15 amino acids. Per germline, CDR1 SGHKS and CDR2 YYEKEE (reference sequence). Written as DNA, the CDR3 is TGTGCCAGCAGCCCGCCCGGGACAGGGGATCACGAGCAGTACTTC. Protein: CASSPPGTGDHEQYF.

This clone was detected only a few times. The CDR3 region is CASSYGPTPGGYEQYF. In nucleotides, the CDR3 is TGTGCCAGCAGTTACGGCCCGACGCCAGGGGGCTACGAGCAGTACTTC. The V and J genes are TRBV6-5 and TRBJ2-7; 7 nucleotides align to TRBD1. The V and J ends lost 2 bases and 3 bases, in that order; junction bases with no gene match: 10. The CDR3 contains 16 residues. Per the germline V gene, CDR1 is MNHEY and CDR2 is SVGAGI.